This T cell receptor beta chain is drawn from a study of T cell responses to AZD1222 COVID-19 vaccine. Points from the study as a whole: Most donors were white British, females outnumbered males, and clonal diversity was possibly underestimated. Vaccine-related CD4 TCRs covered spike, predominating at 160-218 and 743-854.

Germline values: CDR1 LGHNA, CDR2 YSLEER. The length of the CDR3 is 17 residues. V was shortened by 0 bases and J by 6 bases, with 18 bases between the two germline ends. The table came from immunoSEQ multiplex PCR; TCRdb's copy has only in-frame clones and leaves some out. In the table there are 150,000 or so clones, 85% to 90% of which are singletons. This clone was seen once. Its target is not known. V is TRBV4-3 and J is TRBJ2-1; tentatively, D is TRBD2 (7 bases). The receptor's source is an adult in good health. This specimen was peripheral blood, taken on day 0 of MenACWY control vaccination. The CDR3 loop is CASSQEVLSGTRNEQFF. The CDR3 nucleotides are TGCGCCAGCAGCCAAGAAGTATTAAGCGGGACACGCAATGAGCAGTTCTTC.